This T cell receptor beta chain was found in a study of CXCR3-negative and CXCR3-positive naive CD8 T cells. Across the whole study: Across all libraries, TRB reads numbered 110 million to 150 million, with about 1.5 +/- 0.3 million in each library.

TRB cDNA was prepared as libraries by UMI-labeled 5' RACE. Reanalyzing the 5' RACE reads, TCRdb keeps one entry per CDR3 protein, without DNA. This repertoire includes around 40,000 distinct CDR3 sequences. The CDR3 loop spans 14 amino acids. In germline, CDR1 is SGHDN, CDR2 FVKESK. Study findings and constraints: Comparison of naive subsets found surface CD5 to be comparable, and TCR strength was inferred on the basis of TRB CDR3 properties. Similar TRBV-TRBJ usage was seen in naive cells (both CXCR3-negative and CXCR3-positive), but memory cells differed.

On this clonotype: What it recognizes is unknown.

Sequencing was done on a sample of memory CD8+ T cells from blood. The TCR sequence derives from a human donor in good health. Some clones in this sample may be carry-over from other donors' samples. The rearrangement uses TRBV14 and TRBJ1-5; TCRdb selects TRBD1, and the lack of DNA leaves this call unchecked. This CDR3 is CASSPTGYNQPQHF. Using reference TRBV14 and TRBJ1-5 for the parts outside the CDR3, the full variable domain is EAGVTQFPSHSVIEKGQTVTLRCDPISGHDNLYWYRRVMGKEIKFLLHFVKESKQDESGMPNNRFLAERTGGTYSTLKVQPAELEDSGVYFCASSPTGYNQPQHFGDGTRLSIL.